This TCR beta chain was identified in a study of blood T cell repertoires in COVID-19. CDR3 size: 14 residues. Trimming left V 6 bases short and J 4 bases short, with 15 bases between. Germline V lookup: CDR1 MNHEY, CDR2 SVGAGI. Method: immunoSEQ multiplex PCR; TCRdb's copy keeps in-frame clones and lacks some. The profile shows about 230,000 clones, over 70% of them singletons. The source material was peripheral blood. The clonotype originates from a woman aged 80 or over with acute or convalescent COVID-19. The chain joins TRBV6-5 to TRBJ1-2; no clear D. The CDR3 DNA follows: TGTGCCAGCAGACCTAGCTGGGGTAGCTATGGCTACACCTTC. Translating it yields CASRPSWGSYGYTF.